This entry lists 3 T cell receptor beta chains sequenced from one sample in a study of T cells after yellow fever vaccination. TCRdb ran MiXCR on the 5' RACE reads and lists one entry per CDR3 protein. Of approximately 610,000 distinct CDR3 sequences in the sample, roughly a sixth were seen once. Sequencing used PBMCs, obtained 5 days after the first yellow fever vaccination. These receptors were taken from a man aged 18 to 35 who received the YFV17D yellow fever vaccine.

The rearrangement uses TRBV4-3 and TRBJ2-1; D remains unclear. Germline V gene sequence: CDR1 LGHNA, CDR2 YSLEER. V lost 0 bases to trimming and J lost 3 bases, with 12 bases between them. The CDR3 consists of 16 residues. The chain's CDR3 is CASSQEYRTLYNEQFF. The CDR3 region has the DNA TGCGCCAGCAGCCAAGAATACCGGACCCTCTACAATGAGCAGTTCTTC.

This rearrangement joins TRBV12-3 or TRBV12-4 to TRBJ2-5; tentatively, D is TRBD1 or TRBD2 (6 bases each). Trimming stripped 0 bases from V and 2 bases from J, with 16 bases between. CDR3 length: 17 amino acids. The CDR3 region is CASSLARRGENQETQYF. CDR3 sequence (DNA): TGTGCCAGCAGTTTAGCGCGTAGGGGGGAAAATCAAGAGACCCAGTACTTC.

This clonotype was detected a few times. The chain employs TRBV9 and TRBJ1-1, with D possibly matching TRBD1 (5 bases). This CDR3 contains 15 residues. Germline V lookup: CDR1 SGDLS, CDR2 YYNGEE. V lost 6 bases and J 1 base, leaving 16 bases between the germline ends. CDR3 amino acids: CASNRDLWGNTEAFF. The CDR3 coding sequence is TGTGCCAGCAATCGGGACCTGTGGGGGAACACTGAAGCTTTCTTT.